This TCR beta chain was identified during a study of graft-versus-host responses after intestinal transplantation. Generated by immunoSEQ multiplex PCR, the TCRdb table keeps only in-frame clones and is missing some. The top ten hold over 2% of the sample, which has about 40,000 clones, roughly nine tenths seen once. The germline gives CDR1 SEHNR, CDR2 FQNEAQ (reference sequence). J was trimmed by 4 bases and V by 4 bases; bases with no gene match: 3. The CDR3 loop spans 15 amino acids. The genes are TRBV7-9 and TRBJ2-1; 11 bases align to TRBD2. The TCR originated in a human patient who received an intestinal transplant, so some T cells may come from the graft donor. The starting material was PBMCs, obtained approximately 320 days after intestinal transplant. In nucleotides, the CDR3 is TGTGCCAGCAGCTCTAGCGGGAGGACGTACAATGAGCAGTTCTTC. Translating gives CASSSSGRTYNEQFF.